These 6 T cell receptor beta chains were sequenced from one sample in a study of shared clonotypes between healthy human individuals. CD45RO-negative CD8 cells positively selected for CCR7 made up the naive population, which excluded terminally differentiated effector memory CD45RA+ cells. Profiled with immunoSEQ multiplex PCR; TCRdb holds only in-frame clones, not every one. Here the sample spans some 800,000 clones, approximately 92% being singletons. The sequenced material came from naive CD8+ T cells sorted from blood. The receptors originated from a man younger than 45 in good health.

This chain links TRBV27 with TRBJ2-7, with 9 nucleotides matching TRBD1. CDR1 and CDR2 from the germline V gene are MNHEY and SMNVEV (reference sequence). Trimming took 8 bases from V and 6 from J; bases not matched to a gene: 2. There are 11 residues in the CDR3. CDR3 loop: CASRTGVEQYF. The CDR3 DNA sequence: TGTGCCAGCCGGACAGGGGTCGAGCAGTACTTC.

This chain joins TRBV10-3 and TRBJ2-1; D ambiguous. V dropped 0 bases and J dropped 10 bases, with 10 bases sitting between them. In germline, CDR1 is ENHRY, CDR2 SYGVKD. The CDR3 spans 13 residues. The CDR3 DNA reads TGTGCCATCAGTGAGTCGTCGGCACCCGAGCAGTTCTTC. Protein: CAISESSAPEQFF.

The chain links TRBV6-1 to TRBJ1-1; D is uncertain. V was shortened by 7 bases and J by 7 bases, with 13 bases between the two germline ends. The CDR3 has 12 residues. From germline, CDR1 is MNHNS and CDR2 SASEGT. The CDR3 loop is CASIGQAIEAFF. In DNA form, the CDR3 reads TGTGCCAGCATCGGGCAGGCCATTGAAGCTTTCTTT.

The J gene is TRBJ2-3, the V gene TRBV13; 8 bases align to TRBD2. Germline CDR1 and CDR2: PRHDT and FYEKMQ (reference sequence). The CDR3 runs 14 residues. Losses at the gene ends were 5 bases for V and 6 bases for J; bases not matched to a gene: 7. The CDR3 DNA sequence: TGTGCCAGCAGCCCCTTCCGACTAGCGGATACGCAGTATTTT. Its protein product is CASSPFRLADTQYF.

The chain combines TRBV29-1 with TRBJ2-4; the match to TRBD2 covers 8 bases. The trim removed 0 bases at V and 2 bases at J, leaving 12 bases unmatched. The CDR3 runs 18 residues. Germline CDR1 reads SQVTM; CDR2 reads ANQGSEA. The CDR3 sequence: CSVEDRYSGSVSKNIQYF. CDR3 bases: TGCAGCGTTGAAGATCGGTACAGCGGGAGCGTGTCCAAAAACATTCAGTACTTC.

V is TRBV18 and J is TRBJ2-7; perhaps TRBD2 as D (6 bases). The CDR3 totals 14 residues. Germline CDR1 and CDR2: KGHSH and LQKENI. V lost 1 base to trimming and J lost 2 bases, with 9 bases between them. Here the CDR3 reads CASSPRGEAYEQYF. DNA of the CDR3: TGTGCCAGCTCACCACGAGGGGAGGCCTACGAGCAGTACTTC.